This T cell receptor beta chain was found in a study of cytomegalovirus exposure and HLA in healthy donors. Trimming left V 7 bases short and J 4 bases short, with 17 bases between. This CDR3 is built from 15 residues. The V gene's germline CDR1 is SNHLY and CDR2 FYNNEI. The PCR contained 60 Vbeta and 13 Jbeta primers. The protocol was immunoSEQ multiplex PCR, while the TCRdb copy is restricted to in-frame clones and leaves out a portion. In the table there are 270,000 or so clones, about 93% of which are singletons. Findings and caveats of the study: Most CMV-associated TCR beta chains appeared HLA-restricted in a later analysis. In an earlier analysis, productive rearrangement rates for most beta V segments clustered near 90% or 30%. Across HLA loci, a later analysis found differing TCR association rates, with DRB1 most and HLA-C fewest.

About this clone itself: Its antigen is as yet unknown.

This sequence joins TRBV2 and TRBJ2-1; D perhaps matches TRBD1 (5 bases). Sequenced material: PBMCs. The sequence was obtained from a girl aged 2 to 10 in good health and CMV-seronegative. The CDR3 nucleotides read TGTGCCAGCACCCAACAGGTTCCTTTTTACAATGAGCAGTTCTTC. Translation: CASTQQVPFYNEQFF.